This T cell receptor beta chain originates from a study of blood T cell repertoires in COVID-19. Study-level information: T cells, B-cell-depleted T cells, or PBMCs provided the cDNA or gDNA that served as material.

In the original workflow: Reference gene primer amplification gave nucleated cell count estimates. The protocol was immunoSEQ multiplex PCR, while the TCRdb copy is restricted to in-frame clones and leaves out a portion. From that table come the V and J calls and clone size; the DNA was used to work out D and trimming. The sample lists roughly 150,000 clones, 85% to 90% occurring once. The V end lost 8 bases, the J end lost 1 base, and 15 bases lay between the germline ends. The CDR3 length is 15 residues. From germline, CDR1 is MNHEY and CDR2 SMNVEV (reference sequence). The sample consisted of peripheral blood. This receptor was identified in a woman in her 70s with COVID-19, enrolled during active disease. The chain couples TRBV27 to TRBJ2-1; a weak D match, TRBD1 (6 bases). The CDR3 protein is CASRTVFRSYNEQFF. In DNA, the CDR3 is TGTGCCAGCCGGACAGTTTTCAGGTCCTACAATGAGCAGTTCTTC.